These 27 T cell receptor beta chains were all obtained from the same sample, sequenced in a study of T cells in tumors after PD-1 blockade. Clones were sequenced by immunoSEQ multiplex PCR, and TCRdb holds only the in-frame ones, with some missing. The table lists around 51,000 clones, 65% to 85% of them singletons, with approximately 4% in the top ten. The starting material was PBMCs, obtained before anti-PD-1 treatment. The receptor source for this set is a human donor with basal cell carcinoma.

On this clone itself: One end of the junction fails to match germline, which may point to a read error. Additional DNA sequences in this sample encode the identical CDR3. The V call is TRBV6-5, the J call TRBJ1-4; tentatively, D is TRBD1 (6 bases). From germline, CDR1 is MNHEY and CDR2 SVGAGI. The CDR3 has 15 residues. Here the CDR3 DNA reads TGCGCCAGCAGGGATTCAGGGGTGGGGGCGGAAAAACTGTTTTTT. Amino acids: CASRDSGVGAEKLFF.

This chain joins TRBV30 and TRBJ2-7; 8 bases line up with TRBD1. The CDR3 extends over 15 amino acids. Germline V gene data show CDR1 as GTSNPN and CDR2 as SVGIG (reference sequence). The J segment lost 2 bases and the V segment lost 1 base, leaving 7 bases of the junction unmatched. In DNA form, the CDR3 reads TGTGCCTGGAGTGGGGGACAGGCGAAGACCTACGAGCAGTACTTC. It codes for CAWSGGQAKTYEQYF.

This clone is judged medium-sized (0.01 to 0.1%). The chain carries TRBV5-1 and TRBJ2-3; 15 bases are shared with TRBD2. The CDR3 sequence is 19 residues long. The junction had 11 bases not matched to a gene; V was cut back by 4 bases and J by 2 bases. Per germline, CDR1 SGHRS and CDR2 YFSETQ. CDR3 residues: CASSRLGLAGGIYTDTQYF. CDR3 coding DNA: TGCGCCAGCAGCCGCTTAGGACTAGCGGGGGGGATTTACACAGATACGCAGTATTTT.

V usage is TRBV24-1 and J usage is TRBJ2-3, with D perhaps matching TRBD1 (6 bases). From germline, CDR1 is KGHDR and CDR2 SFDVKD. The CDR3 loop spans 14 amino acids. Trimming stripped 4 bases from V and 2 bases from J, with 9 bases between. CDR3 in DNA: TGTGCCACCAGTGAAGGACAGATCACAGATACGCAGTATTTT. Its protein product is CATSEGQITDTQYF.

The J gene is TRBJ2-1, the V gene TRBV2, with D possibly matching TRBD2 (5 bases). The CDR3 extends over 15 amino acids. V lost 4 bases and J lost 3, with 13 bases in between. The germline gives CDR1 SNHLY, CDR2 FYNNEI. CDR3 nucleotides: TGTGCCAGCAGTGGGACTTTAGGGATCTACAATGAGCAGTTCTTC. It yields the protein CASSGTLGIYNEQFF.

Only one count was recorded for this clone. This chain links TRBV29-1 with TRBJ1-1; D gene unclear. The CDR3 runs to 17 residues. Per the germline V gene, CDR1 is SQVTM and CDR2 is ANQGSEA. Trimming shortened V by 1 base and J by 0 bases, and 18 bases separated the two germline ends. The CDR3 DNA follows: TGCAGCGTTGAAGTAACTCTCTTTCAGCGCATGAACACTGAAGCTTTCTTT. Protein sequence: CSVEVTLFQRMNTEAFF.

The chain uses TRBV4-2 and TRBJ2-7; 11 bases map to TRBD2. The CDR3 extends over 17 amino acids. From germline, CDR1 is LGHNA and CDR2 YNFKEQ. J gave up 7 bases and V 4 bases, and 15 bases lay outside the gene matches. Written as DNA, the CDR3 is TGTGCCAGCAGCCCCACTCAGTTTAGCGGGGGGGCTCAGGAGCAGTACTTC. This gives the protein CASSPTQFSGGAQEQYF.

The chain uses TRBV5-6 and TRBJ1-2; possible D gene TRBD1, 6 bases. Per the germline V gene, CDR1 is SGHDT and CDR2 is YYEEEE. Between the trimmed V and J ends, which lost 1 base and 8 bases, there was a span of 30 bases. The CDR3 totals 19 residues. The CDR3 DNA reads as TGTGCCAGCAGCTTGAAGGCGGACAGCGTCTCCCTTGTGGAGTACGGCTACACCTTC. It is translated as CASSLKADSVSLVEYGYTF.

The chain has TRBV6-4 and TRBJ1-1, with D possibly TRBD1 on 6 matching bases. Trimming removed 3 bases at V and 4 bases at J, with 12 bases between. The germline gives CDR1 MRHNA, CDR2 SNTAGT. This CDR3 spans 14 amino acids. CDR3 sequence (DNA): TGTGCCAGCAGTGAAGGGGGGGGCGGCACTGAAGCTTTCTTT. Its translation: CASSEGGGGTEAFF.

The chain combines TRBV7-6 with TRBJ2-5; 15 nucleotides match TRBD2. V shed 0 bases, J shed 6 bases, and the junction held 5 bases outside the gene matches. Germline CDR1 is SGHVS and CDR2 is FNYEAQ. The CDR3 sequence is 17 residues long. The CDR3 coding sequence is TGTGCCAGCAGCTTAGCCCCGGGACTAGCGGGGGGCCAGACCCAGTACTTC. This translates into CASSLAPGLAGGQTQYF.

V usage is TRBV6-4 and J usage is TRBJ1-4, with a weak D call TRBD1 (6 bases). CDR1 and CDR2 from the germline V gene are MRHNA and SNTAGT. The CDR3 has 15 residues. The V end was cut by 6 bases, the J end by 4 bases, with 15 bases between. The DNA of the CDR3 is TGTGCCAGCAGGAACACAGGACAGAATAATGAAAAACTGTTTTTT. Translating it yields CASRNTGQNNEKLFF.

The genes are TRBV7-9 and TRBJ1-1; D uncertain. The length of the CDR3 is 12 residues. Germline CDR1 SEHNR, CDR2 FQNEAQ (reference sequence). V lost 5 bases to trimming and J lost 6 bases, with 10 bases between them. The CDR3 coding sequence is TGTGCCAGCAGCCCATGGACCTCTGAAGCTTTCTTT. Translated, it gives CASSPWTSEAFF. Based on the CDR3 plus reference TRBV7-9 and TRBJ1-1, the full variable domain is DTGVSQNPRHKITKRGQNVTFRCDPISEHNRLYWYRQTLGQGPEFLTYFQNEAQLEKSRLLSDRFSAERPKGSFSTLEIQRTEQGDSAMYLCASSPWTSEAFFGQGTRLTVV.

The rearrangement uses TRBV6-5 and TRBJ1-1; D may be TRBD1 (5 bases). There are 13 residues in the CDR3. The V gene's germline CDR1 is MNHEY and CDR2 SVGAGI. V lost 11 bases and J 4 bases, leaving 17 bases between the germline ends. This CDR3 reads CAVDEGISTEAFF. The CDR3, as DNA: TGTGCCGTCGACGAGGGGATTAGCACTGAAGCTTTCTTT.

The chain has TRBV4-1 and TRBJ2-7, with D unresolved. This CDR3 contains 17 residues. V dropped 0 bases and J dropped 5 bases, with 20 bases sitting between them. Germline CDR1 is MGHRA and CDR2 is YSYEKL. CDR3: CASSQDLRGSRADEQYF. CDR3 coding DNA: TGCGCCAGCAGCCAAGATCTTAGAGGCAGCCGGGCGGACGAGCAGTACTTC.

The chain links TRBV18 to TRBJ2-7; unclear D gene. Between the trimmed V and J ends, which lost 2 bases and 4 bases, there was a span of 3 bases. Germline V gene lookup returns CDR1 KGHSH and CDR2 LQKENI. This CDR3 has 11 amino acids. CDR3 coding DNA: TGTGCCAGCTCACCAGGATACGAGCAGTACTTC. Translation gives CASSPGYEQYF.

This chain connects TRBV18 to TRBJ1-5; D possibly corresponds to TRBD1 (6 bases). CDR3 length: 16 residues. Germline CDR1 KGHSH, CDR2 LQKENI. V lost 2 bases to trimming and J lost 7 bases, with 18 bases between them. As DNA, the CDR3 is TGTGCCAGCTCACCAGGTATCCGGCAGGGGCTCCAGCCCCAGCATTTT. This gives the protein CASSPGIRQGLQPQHF.

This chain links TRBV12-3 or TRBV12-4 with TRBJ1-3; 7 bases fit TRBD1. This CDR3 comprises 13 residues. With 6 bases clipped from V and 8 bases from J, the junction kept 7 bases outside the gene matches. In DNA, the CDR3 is TGTGCCAGCAGGGAGACAGGGTTAGACACCATATATTTT. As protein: CASRETGLDTIYF.

The CDR3 DNA reads as TGTGCCAGTGCTAGGGGAGGCGCAGATACGCAGTATTTT. Protein product: CASARGGADTQYF. This sequence joins TRBV19 and TRBJ2-3; a weak D match, TRBD2 (6 bases). Germline V gene data show CDR1 as LNHDA and CDR2 as SQIVND (reference sequence). This CDR3 is built from 13 residues. Trimming removed 8 bases from V and 4 bases from J, with 13 bases in between.

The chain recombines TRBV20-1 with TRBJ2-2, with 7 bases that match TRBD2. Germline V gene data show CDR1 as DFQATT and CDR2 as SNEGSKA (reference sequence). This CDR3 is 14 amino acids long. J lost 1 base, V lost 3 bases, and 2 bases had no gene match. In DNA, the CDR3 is TGCAGTGCTAGTCTAGCGGAGAACACCGGGGAGCTGTTTTTT. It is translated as CSASLAENTGELFF.

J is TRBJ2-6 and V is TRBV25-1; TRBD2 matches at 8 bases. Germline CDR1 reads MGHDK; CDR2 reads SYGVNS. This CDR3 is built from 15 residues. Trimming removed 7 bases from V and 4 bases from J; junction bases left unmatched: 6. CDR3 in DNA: TGTGCCAGCACCACAGCGGGGGCCGGGGCCAACGTCCTGACTTTC. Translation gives CASTTAGAGANVLTF.

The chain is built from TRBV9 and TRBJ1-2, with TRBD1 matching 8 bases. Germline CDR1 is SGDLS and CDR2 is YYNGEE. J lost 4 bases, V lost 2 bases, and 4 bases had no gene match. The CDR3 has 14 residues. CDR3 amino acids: CASSVRDRSYGYTF. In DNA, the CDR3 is TGTGCCAGCAGCGTGAGGGACAGGAGCTATGGCTACACCTTC.

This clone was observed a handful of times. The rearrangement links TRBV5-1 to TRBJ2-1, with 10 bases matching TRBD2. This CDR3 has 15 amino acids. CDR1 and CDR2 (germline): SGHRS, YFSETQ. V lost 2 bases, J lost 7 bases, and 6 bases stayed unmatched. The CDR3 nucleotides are TGCGCCAGCAGCTTCGGAGCGGGGGGGCCTAATGAGCAGTTCTTC. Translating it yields CASSFGAGGPNEQFF.

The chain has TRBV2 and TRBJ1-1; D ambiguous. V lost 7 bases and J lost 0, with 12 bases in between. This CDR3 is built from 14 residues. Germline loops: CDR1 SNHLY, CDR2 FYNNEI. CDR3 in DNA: TGTGCCAGCAACGTGGAGAACTTGAACACTGAAGCTTTCTTT. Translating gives CASNVENLNTEAFF.

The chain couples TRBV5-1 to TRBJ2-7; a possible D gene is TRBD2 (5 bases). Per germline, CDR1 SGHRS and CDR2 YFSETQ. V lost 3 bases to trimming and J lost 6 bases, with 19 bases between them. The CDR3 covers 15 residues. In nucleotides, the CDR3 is TGCGCCAGCAGCTCGACGGGGATAGGGTCCCGCGAGCAGTACTTC. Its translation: CASSSTGIGSREQYF.

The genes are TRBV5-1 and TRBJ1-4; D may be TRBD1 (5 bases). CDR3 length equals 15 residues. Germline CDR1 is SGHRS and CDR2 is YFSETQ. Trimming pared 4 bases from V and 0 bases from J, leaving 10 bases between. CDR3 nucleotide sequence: TGCGCCAGCAGCCGACAGCTGTCAACTAATGAAAAACTGTTTTTT. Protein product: CASSRQLSTNEKLFF.

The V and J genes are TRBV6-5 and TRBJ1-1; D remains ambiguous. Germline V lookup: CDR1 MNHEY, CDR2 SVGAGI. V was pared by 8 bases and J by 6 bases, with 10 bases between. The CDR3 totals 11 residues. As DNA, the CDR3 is TGTGCCAGCTTTCAGGCGGCTGAAGCTTTCTTT. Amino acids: CASFQAAEAFF.

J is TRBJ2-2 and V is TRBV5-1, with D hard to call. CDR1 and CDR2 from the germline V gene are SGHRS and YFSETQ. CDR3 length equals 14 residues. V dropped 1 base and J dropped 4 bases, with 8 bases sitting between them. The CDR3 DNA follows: TGCGCCAGCAGCTTGTTAGAGGTCACCGGGGAGCTGTTTTTT. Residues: CASSLLEVTGELFF.